This is a list of T cell receptor beta chains from one sample in a study of blood T cell repertoires in COVID-19. Profiling relied on immunoSEQ multiplex PCR, and the TCRdb table lists in-frame clones only, not all of them. Among approximately 200,000 clones, around 81% were seen once, and the ten largest hold over 2.5%. The sequenced sample was peripheral blood. The receptors derive from a woman aged 30 to 39 who had recovered from COVID-19. CDR3s include the opening cysteine and the closing phenylalanine or tryptophan. The D gene is left open where the match is weak. The size field is filled for only some rows; it gives once, few, many or a size class.

cdr3_nt cdr3_aa clone_size v_call d_call j_call
TGTGCCAGCAGCGGGACTAGATCATACGAGCAGTACTTC CASSGTRSYEQYF - TRBV9 TRBD2 TRBJ2-7
TGTGCCAGCAGCCCCACAGGACAGCCCTACGAGCAGTACTTC CASSPTGQPYEQYF - TRBV9 - TRBJ2-7
TGTGCCAGCAGACAAACGGGAAATTCACCCCTCCACTTT CASRQTGNSPLHF - TRBV6-5 - TRBJ1-6
TGTGCCAGCAGCTTGGAGTCAGGGATAGGTTCACCCCTCCACTTT CASSLESGIGSPLHF - TRBV5-4 - TRBJ1-6
TGTGCCAGTAGTATATCAGGCTATGGCTACACCTTC CASSISGYGYTF once TRBV19 - TRBJ1-2
TGTGCCATCAGGGGACAGGGGAACACTGAAGCTTTCTTT CAIRGQGNTEAFF few TRBV10-3 TRBD1 TRBJ1-1
TGTGCCAGCAGCTCGGACAGCTACGAGCAGTACTTC CASSSDSYEQYF - TRBV5-4 - TRBJ2-7
TGTGCCAGCAACTCCTTGGCCGGGAAGTCCGACGAGCAGTACTTC CASNSLAGKSDEQYF - TRBV6-5 - TRBJ2-7
TGCGCCAGCAGCTTGTCTGTCACAGATACGCAGTATTTT CASSLSVTDTQYF - TRBV5-1 - TRBJ2-3
TGTGCCAGTAGTATAGCAGGGCCTAACTATGGCTACACCTTC CASSIAGPNYGYTF - TRBV19 - TRBJ1-2
TGTGCCAGCAGTGCCCCTTGGAGCCGGAGATCTACAGATACGCAGTATTTT CASSAPWSRRSTDTQYF - TRBV25-1 - TRBJ2-3
TGTGCCAGCAGTATCACAGGGTATAATTCACCCCTCCACTTT CASSITGYNSPLHF - TRBV27 - TRBJ1-6
TGCAGCGTCGGGAGCCAGGCCCACGAGCAGTACTTC CSVGSQAHEQYF - TRBV29-1 - TRBJ2-7
TGTGCCAGCAGTTCGTGGACAGAGAGCAATCAGCCCCAGCATTTT CASSSWTESNQPQHF once TRBV27 - TRBJ1-5
TGTGCCACCGAGGGAATTAACTATGGCTACACCTTC CATEGINYGYTF - TRBV19 - TRBJ1-2
TGTGCCTGGATTGGGGGAGGGCCCTCTGAGCAGTTCTTC CAWIGGGPSEQFF - TRBV30 TRBD2 TRBJ2-1
TGTGCCAGCTCTCCAACGGGGTCCTACGAGCAGTACTTC CASSPTGSYEQYF - TRBV18 - TRBJ2-7
TGTGCCAGCAGTTACACAGGGGCGAACACTGAAGCTTTCTTT CASSYTGANTEAFF - TRBV9 TRBD1 TRBJ1-1
TGTGCCAGCAGTGAACAGGGGTCCACCGGGGAGCTGTTTTTT CASSEQGSTGELFF - TRBV2 - TRBJ2-2
TGTGCCAGCAGCTTACAGACAGGGGGCCGCACTGAAGCTTTCTTT CASSLQTGGRTEAFF - TRBV7-3 TRBD1 TRBJ1-1
TGCAGCGTTCGTCCTTCCGGGACAGCCTCTGGAAACACCATATATTTT CSVRPSGTASGNTIYF once TRBV29-1 TRBD1 TRBJ1-3
TGTGCCAGCAGTGAAGAAACTAGCGGAGCCTACAATGAGCAGTTCTTC CASSEETSGAYNEQFF once TRBV6-1 TRBD2 TRBJ2-1
TGTGCCAGCAGTTTCCCCTCCTCAGGGGCTGATTACAATGAGCAGTTCTTC CASSFPSSGADYNEQFF - TRBV28 - TRBJ2-1
TGTGCCAGCAGTGGTCGGGACAGGGGGCTCTCTAGCACAGATACGCAGTATTTT CASSGRDRGLSSTDTQYF once TRBV25-1 TRBD1 TRBJ2-3
TGTGCCAGCAGCTTGAAGGGGCAGCGACAGCCCCAGCATTTT CASSLKGQRQPQHF - TRBV7-3 - TRBJ1-5
TGTGCCAGCAGCTTCTTACCAGGAACTTATGGCTACACCTTC CASSFLPGTYGYTF - TRBV7-8 - TRBJ1-2
TGCGCCAGCAGCTCCACCACTAGCGGTAATTACAATGAGCAGTTCTTC CASSSTTSGNYNEQFF few TRBV5-1 TRBD2 TRBJ2-1
TGCGCCAGCAGGAACGGTGGGCTAGCCTCAGATACGCAGTATTTT CASRNGGLASDTQYF - TRBV5-1 - TRBJ2-3
TGTGCCAGCAGTTTAAAGCCGGGACAGGGTCACACTGAAGCTTTCTTT CASSLKPGQGHTEAFF - TRBV27 TRBD1 TRBJ1-1
TGTGCCTGGAGTTTGTGGGGGGTAGCTTTCTTT CAWSLWGVAFF - TRBV30 - TRBJ1-1
TGTGCCAGCAGTCATACAGGGGGCGATGTGCATGAGCAGTTCTTC CASSHTGGDVHEQFF - TRBV6-4 TRBD1 TRBJ2-1
TGCGCCAGCAGCGGGGGACAGGGGATGAACGAGCAGTACTTC CASSGGQGMNEQYF - TRBV5-1 TRBD1 TRBJ2-7
TGTGCCAGCAGCTGGATCAGCGGACCAGATACGCAGTATTTT CASSWISGPDTQYF - TRBV7-2 - TRBJ2-3